Shown below are 17 T cell receptor beta chains from a single sample sequenced in a study of cytomegalovirus exposure and HLA in healthy donors. The PCR had 60 Vbeta and 13 Jbeta primers. Some clones are missing from TCRdb's copy, which holds only in-frame ones; the method was immunoSEQ multiplex PCR. In the table there are 150,000 to 200,000 clones, around 83% of which are singletons. The sequenced material came from PBMCs. These receptors all come from a man aged 50 to 59 in good health and CMV-seropositive.

This chain uses TRBV6-1 with TRBJ2-3; D is perhaps TRBD1 (6 bases). Between the trimmed V and J ends, which lost 5 bases and 4 bases, there was a span of 13 bases. The CDR3 length is 14 residues. Per germline, CDR1 MNHNS and CDR2 SASEGT. The CDR3 region is CASSTGYGSDTQYF. The CDR3 nucleotides read TGTGCCAGCAGTACAGGGTATGGTTCAGATACGCAGTATTTT.

The V and J genes are TRBV15 and TRBJ2-7; 11 positions agree with TRBD2. CDR1 is LNHNV, CDR2 YYDKDF, per germline (reference sequence). With V trimmed by 4 bases and J by 4 bases, 12 bases remained unmatched. The CDR3 has 17 amino acids. DNA for the CDR3: TGTGCCACCAGCACCCGCGATGCTAGCGGGAGGAAGTACGAGCAGTACTTC. Its protein is CATSTRDASGRKYEQYF.

V is TRBV27 and J is TRBJ1-1; D is unresolved. This CDR3 comprises 12 residues. Per the germline V gene, CDR1 is MNHEY and CDR2 is SMNVEV (reference sequence). Trimming removed 8 bases from V and 6 bases from J, with 13 bases in between. The CDR3 nucleotides are TGTGCCAGCGGACGGGATTGGCCTGAAGCTTTCTTT. This sequence encodes CASGRDWPEAFF.

The CDR3 here is CASRFGTAGGYTF. The CDR3 coding sequence is TGTGCCAGTAGATTCGGGACAGCCGGAGGCTACACCTTC. This chain joins TRBV19 and TRBJ1-2, with TRBD1 matching 7 bases. This CDR3 has 13 amino acids. Losses at the gene ends were 6 bases for V and 8 bases for J; bases not matched to a gene: 9. Germline CDR1 is LNHDA and CDR2 is SQIVND (reference sequence).

V is TRBV28 and J is TRBJ2-1, with 11 bases that match TRBD2. With V trimmed by 1 base and J by 4 bases, 6 bases remained unmatched. Germline assignment: CDR1 MDHEN and CDR2 SYDVKM. The CDR3 is 17 amino acids. The CDR3 coding sequence is TGTGCCAGCAGTTTATCTTTAGCGGGAGGGTTATACAATGAGCAGTTCTTC. Its translation: CASSLSLAGGLYNEQFF.

This chain uses TRBV5-1 with TRBJ1-2; 7 nucleotides line up with TRBD1. This CDR3 is built from 17 residues. Germline V lookup: CDR1 SGHRS, CDR2 YFSETQ. Trimming took 4 bases from V and 2 from J; bases not matched to a gene: 14. CDR3 sequence: CASSNTPDRVWNYGYTF. The CDR3 nucleotides read TGCGCCAGCAGCAATACACCTGACAGGGTATGGAACTATGGCTACACCTTC.

This chain connects TRBV30 to TRBJ1-2; D is unresolved. V was trimmed by 1 base and J by 3 bases, leaving 9 bases between them. The V gene's germline CDR1 is GTSNPN and CDR2 SVGIG (reference sequence). The CDR3 is made up of 13 amino acids. CDR3 sequence reads: CAWSGWPHYGYTF. The CDR3 DNA sequence: TGTGCCTGGAGTGGGTGGCCACACTATGGCTACACCTTC.

The chain couples TRBV27 to TRBJ2-1, with 11 bases fitting TRBD2. Germline V gene sequence: CDR1 MNHEY, CDR2 SMNVEV (reference sequence). The CDR3 extends over 14 amino acids. The junction had 5 bases not matched to a gene; V was cut back by 6 bases and J by 7 bases. The CDR3 coding sequence is TGTGCCAGCAGACCTAGCGGGGGGTCGAATGAGCAGTTCTTC. It is translated as CASRPSGGSNEQFF.

The V call is TRBV5-4, the J call TRBJ2-1, with a tentative D call TRBD1 (5 bases). Per germline, CDR1 SGHNT and CDR2 YYREEE (reference sequence). V shed 0 bases and J shed 1 base, with 14 bases lying between them. CDR3 length: 17 amino acids. CDR3 region: CASSLGVGVNSYNEQFF. The DNA of the CDR3 is TGTGCCAGCAGCTTGGGGGTAGGGGTAAATTCCTACAATGAGCAGTTCTTC. The variable domain in full, with the rest retrieved from reference TRBV5-4 and TRBJ2-1, is ETGVTQSPTHLIKTRGQQVTLRCSSQSGHNTVSWYQQALGQGPQFIFQYYREEENGRGNFPPRFSGLQFPNYSSELNVNALELDDSALYLCASSLGVGVNSYNEQFFGPGTRLTVL.

This chain joins TRBV7-6 and TRBJ2-7, with 7 bases identical to TRBD1. The V gene's germline CDR1 is SGHVS and CDR2 FNYEAQ. Losses at the gene ends were 8 bases for V and 2 bases for J; bases not matched to a gene: 12. This CDR3 spans 15 amino acids. CDR3 sequence (DNA): TGTGCCAGCGGAGCTTATCCTGGGACAGCCTACGAGCAGTACTTC. Its protein product is CASGAYPGTAYEQYF.

The table lists this clone with a few counts. The chain has TRBV5-6 and TRBJ1-1; D unresolved. Trimming pared 1 base from V and 2 bases from J, leaving 3 bases between. The CDR3 runs 12 residues. Germline V lookup: CDR1 SGHDT, CDR2 YYEEEE. The CDR3 protein is CASSLLNTEAFF. The CDR3 DNA reads TGTGCCAGCAGCTTGTTAAACACTGAAGCTTTCTTT.

This chain links TRBV10-2 with TRBJ2-3; perhaps TRBD1 as D (6 bases). This CDR3 is 13 amino acids long. Germline CDR1 WSHSY, CDR2 SAAADI. The germline V and J ends were trimmed by 8 bases and 1 base, with 10 bases remaining between them. CDR3 sequence reads: CASQPGGTDTQYF. The DNA of the CDR3 is TGCGCCAGCCAACCAGGGGGCACAGATACGCAGTATTTT.

CDR3 bases: TGTGCCAGCAGCTTAAGAGCGGGAGGGCGGGAGACCCAGTACTTC. This sequence encodes CASSLRAGGRETQYF. This chain joins TRBV7-3 and TRBJ2-5, with 10 bases fitting TRBD2. Germline loops: CDR1 SGHTA, CDR2 FQGTGA. CDR3 length: 15 amino acids. V shed 1 base and J 5 bases; nucleotides not matched to a gene: 4.

The rearrangement uses TRBV2 and TRBJ1-6, with TRBD1 matching 7 bases. This CDR3 comprises 14 residues. CDR1 and CDR2 (germline): SNHLY, FYNNEI. Trimming took 6 bases from V and 7 from J; bases not matched to a gene: 6. CDR3 sequence: CASSRQGGNSPLHF. In nucleotides, the CDR3 is TGTGCCAGCAGCCGACAGGGCGGGAATTCACCCCTCCACTTT.

By share, this clone counts as large (0.1 to 1%). The chain is built from TRBV27 and TRBJ2-7; the match to TRBD1 covers 7 bases. The CDR3 totals 14 residues. Germline CDR1 MNHEY, CDR2 SMNVEV (reference sequence). Losses at the gene ends were 6 bases for V and 2 bases for J; bases not matched to a gene: 7. The CDR3 region is CASSSGTATYEQYF. CDR3 sequence (DNA): TGTGCCAGCAGCTCGGGGACAGCTACCTACGAGCAGTACTTC.

The chain combines TRBV7-2 with TRBJ2-3; tentative D call: TRBD2 (6 bases). The CDR3 consists of 11 residues. Germline V gene sequence: CDR1 SGHTA, CDR2 FQGNSA. Trimming took off 8 bases at V and 11 bases at J, with 14 bases between the two ends. CDR3 DNA sequence: TGTGCCAGCGTGAAGCAGGAGGGGCAGTATTTT. This codes for CASVKQEGQYF.

As concerns this clone: Its ends do not fully match the called genes, so a read error is possible. This chain uses TRBV9 with TRBJ2-5, with TRBD2 matching over 7 bases. Germline values: CDR1 SGDLS, CDR2 YYNGEE. The CDR3 is made up of 13 amino acids. CDR3 bases: TGTACCAGCAGCGTAGTCGGGGGGGAGACCCAGTACTTC. Protein sequence: CTSSVVGGETQYF.